This TCR beta chain was obtained from a study of beta chain features in type 1 diabetes. Study-wide findings and caveats: Whether HLA type affects TCRB rearrangement stayed undetermined in the present work. All four CD4+ subsets of Type 1 diabetes patients contained TCRB CDR3s that were moderately but significantly shorter.

This CDR3 is built from 13 residues. V lost 5 bases, J lost 5 bases, and 10 bases lay in between. The germline V gene has CDR1 SEHNR and CDR2 FQNEAQ (reference sequence). As concerns this clone: Its target is unknown.

Expressed TCRB transcripts got sequenced, as all isolated RNA was reverse transcribed. Mean read depth for naive, central memory and regulatory T cell samples was approximately 3.57 million reads. The table came from immunoSEQ multiplex PCR; TCRdb's copy has only in-frame clones and leaves some out. The sample lists about 340,000 clones; 8% were seen once. J is TRBJ2-1 and V is TRBV7-9; maybe TRBD1 (5 bases). The receptor comes from a woman aged 18-30 years in good health. The specimen was central memory CD4+ T cells from blood. This chain's CDR3 is CASSMDTHNEQFF. The CDR3 nucleotides are TGTGCCAGCAGCATGGACACTCACAATGAGCAGTTCTTC.